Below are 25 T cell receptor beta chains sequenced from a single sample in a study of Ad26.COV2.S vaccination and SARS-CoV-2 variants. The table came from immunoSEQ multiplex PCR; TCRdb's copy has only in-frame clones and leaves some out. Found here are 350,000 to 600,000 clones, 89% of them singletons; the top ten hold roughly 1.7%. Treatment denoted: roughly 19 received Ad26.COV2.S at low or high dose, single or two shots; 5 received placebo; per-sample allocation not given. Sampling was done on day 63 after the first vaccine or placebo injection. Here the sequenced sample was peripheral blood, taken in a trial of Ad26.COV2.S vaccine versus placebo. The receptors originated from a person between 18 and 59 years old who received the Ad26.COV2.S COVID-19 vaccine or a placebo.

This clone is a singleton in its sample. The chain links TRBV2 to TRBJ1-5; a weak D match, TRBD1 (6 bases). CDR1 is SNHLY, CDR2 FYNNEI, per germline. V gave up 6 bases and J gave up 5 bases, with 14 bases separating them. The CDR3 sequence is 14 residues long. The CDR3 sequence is CASSYRDSYQPQHF. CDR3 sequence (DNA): TGTGCCAGCAGCTACAGGGATTCCTATCAGCCCCAGCATTTT. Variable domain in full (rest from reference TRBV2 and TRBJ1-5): EPEVTQTPSHQVTQMGQEVILRCVPISNHLYFYWYRQILGQKVEFLVSFYNNEISEKSEIFDDQFSVERPDGSNFTLKIRSTKLEDSAMYFCASSYRDSYQPQHFGDGTRLSIL.

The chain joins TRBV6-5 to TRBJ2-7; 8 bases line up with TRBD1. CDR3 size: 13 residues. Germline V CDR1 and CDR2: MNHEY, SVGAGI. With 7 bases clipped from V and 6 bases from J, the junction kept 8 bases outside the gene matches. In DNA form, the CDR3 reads TGTGCCAGCACCCCCAGGGGGCGGGGCGAGCAGTACTTC. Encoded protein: CASTPRGRGEQYF.

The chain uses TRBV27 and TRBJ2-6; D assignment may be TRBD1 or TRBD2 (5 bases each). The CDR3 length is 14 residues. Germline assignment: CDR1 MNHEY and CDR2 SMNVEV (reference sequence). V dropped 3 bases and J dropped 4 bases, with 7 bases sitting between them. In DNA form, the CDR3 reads TGTGCCAGCAGTTTGAGGGACGGGGCCAACGTCCTGACTTTC. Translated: CASSLRDGANVLTF.

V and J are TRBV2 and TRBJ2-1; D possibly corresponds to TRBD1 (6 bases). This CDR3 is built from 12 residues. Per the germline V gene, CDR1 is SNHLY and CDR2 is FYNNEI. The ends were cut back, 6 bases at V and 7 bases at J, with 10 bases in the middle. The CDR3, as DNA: TGTGCCAGCAGGGTAGACAGGAATGAGCAGTTCTTC. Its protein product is CASRVDRNEQFF.

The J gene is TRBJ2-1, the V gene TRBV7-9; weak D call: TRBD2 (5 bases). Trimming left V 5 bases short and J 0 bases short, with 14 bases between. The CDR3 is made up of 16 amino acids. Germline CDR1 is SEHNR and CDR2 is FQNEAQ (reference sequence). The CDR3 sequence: CASSQKGDRSYNEQFF. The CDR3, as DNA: TGTGCCAGCAGCCAGAAGGGAGACCGCTCCTACAATGAGCAGTTCTTC.

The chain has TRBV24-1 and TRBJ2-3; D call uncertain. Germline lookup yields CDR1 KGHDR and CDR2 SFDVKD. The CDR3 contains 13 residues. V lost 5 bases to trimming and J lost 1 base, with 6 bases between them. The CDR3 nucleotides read TGTGCCACCAGTGTCGGTCGCACAGATACGCAGTATTTT. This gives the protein CATSVGRTDTQYF.

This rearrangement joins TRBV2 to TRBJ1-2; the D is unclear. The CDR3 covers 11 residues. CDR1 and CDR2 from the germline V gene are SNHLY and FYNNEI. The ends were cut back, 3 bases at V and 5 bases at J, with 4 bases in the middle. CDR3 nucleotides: TGTGCCAGCAGTGATGCATATGGCTACACCTTC. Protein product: CASSDAYGYTF.

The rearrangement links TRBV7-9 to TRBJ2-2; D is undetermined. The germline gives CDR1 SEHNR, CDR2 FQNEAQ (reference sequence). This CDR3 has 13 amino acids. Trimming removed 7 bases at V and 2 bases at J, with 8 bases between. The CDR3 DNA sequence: TGTGCCAGCACACAGATAAACACCGGGGAGCTGTTTTTT. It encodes CASTQINTGELFF.

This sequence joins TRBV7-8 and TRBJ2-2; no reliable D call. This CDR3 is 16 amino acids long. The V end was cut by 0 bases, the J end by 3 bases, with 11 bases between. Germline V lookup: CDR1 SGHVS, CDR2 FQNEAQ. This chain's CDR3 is CASSLADGQYTGELFF. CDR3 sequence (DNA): TGTGCCAGCAGCTTAGCGGACGGGCAGTACACCGGGGAGCTGTTTTTT.

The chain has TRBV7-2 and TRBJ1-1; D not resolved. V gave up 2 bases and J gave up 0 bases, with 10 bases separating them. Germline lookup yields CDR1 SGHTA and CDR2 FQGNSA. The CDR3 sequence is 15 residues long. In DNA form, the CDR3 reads TGTGCCAGCAGCTTAAGTCCCAGATTGAACACTGAAGCTTTCTTT. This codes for CASSLSPRLNTEAFF.

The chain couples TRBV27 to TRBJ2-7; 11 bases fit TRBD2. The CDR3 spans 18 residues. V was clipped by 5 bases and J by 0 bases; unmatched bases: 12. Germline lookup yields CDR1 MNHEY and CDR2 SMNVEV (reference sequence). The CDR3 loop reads CASSLFSPGTSGSYEQYF. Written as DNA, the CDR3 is TGTGCCAGCAGTCTATTCTCCCCCGGGACTAGCGGCTCCTACGAGCAGTACTTC.

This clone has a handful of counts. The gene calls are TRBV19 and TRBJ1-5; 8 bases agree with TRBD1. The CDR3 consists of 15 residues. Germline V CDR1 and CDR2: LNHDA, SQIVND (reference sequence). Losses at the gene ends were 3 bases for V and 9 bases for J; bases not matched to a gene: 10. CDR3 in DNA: TGTGCCAGTAGTATCGGGACAGGTCCGAAGTGGCCCCAGCATTTT. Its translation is CASSIGTGPKWPQHF.

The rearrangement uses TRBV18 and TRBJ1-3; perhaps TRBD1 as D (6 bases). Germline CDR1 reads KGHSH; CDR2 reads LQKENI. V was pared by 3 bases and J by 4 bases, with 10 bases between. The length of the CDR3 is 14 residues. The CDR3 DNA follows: TGTGCCAGCTCACCCCCCCAGGGGGGAAACACCATATATTTT. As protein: CASSPPQGGNTIYF.

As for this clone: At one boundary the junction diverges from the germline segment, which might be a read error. CDR3 nucleotide sequence: TGCGCCAGCAGCTCCGCAGGGTTGAAAACTGAAGCTTTCTTT. Translated, it gives CASSSAGLKTEAFF. V usage is TRBV5-1 and J usage is TRBJ1-1; TRBD1 might be the D (5 bases). Per germline, CDR1 SGHRS and CDR2 YFSETQ. CDR3 length equals 14 residues.

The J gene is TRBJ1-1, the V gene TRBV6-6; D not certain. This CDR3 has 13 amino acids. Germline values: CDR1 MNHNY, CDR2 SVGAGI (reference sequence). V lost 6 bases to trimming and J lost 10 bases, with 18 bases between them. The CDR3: CASRPTLSGRAFF. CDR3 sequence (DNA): TGTGCCAGCAGACCGACCCTATCGGGTCGAGCTTTCTTT.

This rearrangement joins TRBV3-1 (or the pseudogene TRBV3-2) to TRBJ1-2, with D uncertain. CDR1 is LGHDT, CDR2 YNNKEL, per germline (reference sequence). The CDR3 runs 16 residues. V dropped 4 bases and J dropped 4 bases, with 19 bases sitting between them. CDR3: CASSRNSVGDRYGYTF. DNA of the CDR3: TGTGCCAGCAGCCGGAATAGCGTCGGAGATCGCTATGGCTACACCTTC.

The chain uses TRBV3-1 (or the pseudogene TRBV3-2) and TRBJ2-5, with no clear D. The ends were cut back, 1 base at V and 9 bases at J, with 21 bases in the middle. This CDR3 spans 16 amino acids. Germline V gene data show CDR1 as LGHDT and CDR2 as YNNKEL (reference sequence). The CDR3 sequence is CASSQGGSAAVRAQYF. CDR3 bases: TGTGCCAGCAGCCAAGGGGGTTCCGCGGCTGTTAGGGCCCAGTACTTC.

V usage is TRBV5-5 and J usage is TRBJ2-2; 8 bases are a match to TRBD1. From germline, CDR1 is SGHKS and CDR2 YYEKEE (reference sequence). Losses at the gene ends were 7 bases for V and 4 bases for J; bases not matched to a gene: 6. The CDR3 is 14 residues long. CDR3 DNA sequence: TGTGCCAGCGCTGGACAGGGTAGCACCGGGGAGCTGTTTTTT. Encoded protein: CASAGQGSTGELFF. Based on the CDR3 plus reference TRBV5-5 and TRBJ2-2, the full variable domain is DAGVTQSPTHLIKTRGQQVTLRCSPISGHKSVSWYQQVLGQGPQFIFQYYEKEERGRGNFPDRFSARQFPNYSSELNVNALLLGDSALYLCASAGQGSTGELFFGEGSRLTVL.

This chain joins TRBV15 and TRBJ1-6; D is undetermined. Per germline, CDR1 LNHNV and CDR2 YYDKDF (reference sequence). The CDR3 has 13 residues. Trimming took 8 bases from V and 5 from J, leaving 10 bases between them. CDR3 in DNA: TGTGCCACCTCCGGGTGGGATAATTCACCCCTCCACTTT. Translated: CATSGWDNSPLHF.

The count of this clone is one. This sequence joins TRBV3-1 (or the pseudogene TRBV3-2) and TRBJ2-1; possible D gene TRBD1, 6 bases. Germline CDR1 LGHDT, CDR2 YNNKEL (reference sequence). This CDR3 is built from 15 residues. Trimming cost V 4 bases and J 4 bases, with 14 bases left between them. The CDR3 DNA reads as TGTGCCAGCAGCCGCCCCGGGACACCTTACAATGAGCAGTTCTTC. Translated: CASSRPGTPYNEQFF.

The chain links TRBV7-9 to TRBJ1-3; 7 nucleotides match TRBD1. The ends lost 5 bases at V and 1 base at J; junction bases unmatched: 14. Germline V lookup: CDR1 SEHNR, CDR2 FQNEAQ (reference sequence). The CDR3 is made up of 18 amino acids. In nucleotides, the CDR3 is TGTGCCAGCAGCCCGCGGACAGGCCGTGGATTATCTGGAAACACCATATATTTT. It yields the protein CASSPRTGRGLSGNTIYF.

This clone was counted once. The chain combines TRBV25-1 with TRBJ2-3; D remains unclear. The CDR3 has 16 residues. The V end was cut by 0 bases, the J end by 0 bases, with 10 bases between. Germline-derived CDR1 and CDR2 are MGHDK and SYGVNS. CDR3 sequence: CASSEYTLVSTDTQYF. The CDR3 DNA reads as TGTGCCAGCAGTGAATACACGCTAGTAAGCACAGATACGCAGTATTTT.

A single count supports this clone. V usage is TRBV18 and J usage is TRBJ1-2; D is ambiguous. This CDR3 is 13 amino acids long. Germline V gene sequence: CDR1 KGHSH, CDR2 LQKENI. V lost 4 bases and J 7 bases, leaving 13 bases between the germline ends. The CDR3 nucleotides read TGTGCCAGCTCACTAGACCGGCAGGCTGGCTACACCTTC. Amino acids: CASSLDRQAGYTF.

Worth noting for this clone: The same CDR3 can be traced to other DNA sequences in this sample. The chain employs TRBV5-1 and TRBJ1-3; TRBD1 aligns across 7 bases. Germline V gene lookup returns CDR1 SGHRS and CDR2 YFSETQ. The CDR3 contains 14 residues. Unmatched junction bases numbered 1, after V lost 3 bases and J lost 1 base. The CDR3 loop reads CASSSGGSGNTIYF. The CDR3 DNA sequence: TGCGCCAGCAGCTCAGGGGGATCTGGAAACACCATATATTTT.

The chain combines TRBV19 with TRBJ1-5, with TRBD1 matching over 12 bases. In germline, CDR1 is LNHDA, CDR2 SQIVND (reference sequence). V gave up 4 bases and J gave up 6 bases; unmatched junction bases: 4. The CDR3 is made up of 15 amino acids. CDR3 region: CASSTGQGAGQPQHF. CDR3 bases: TGTGCCAGTAGTACGGGACAGGGGGCGGGTCAGCCCCAGCATTTT. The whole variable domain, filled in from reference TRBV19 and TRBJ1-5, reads DGGITQSPKYLFRKEGQNVTLSCEQNLNHDAMYWYRQDPGQGLRLIYYSQIVNDFQKGDIAEGYSVSREKKESFPLTVTSAQKNPTAFYLCASSTGQGAGQPQHFGDGTRLSIL.